The 8 T cell receptor beta chains in this list originate from one sample, sequenced in a study of blood T cell repertoires in COVID-19. TCRdb keeps only in-frame clones here, not all; method: immunoSEQ multiplex PCR. The table records under 350,000 clones, 85% to 90% of them present only once. Sequenced: peripheral blood. The receptor source for this set is a man between 40 and 49 years old with acute or convalescent COVID-19.

The J gene is TRBJ1-1, the V gene TRBV18; tentatively, D is TRBD1 (5 bases). The germline gives CDR1 KGHSH, CDR2 LQKENI. V lost 4 bases, J lost 3 bases, and 6 bases lay in between. The CDR3 loop spans 12 amino acids. DNA of the CDR3: TGTGCCAGCTCACGGGGGGACACTGAAGCTTTCTTT. Its protein is CASSRGDTEAFF. Filled out from reference TRBV18 and TRBJ1-1, the complete variable domain reads NAGVMQNPRHLVRRRGQEARLRCSPMKGHSHVYWYRQLPEEGLKFMVYLQKENIIDESGMPKERFSAEFPKEGPSILRIQQVVRGDSAAYFCASSRGDTEAFFGQGTRLTVV.

J is TRBJ2-1 and V is TRBV5-6; D possibly corresponds to TRBD1 (6 bases). The CDR3 has 15 amino acids. V was clipped by 2 bases and J by 2 bases, with 11 bases between them. Germline lookup yields CDR1 SGHDT and CDR2 YYEEEE. The CDR3 is CASSFRDTPYNEQFF. In DNA, the CDR3 is TGTGCCAGCAGCTTCCGGGACACCCCCTACAATGAGCAGTTCTTC.

The rearrangement links TRBV5-1 to TRBJ2-2; a weak D match, TRBD2 (5 bases). This CDR3 region has 18 residues. Germline CDR1 reads SGHRS; CDR2 reads YFSETQ. V lost 1 base to trimming and J lost 4 bases, with 20 bases between them. The CDR3 is CASSLYYGRGQSTGELFF. Here the CDR3 DNA reads TGCGCCAGCAGCTTGTATTATGGCCGGGGTCAAAGCACCGGGGAGCTGTTTTTT. Drawing the rest from reference TRBV5-1 and TRBJ2-2, the complete variable domain is KAGVTQTPRYLIKTRGQQVTLSCSPISGHRSVSWYQQTPGQGLQFLFEYFSETQRNKGNFPGRFSGRQFSNSRSEMNVSTLELGDSALYLCASSLYYGRGQSTGELFFGEGSRLTVL.

The V and J genes are TRBV28 and TRBJ1-1, with unresolved D. V was trimmed by 4 bases and J by 1 base, leaving 4 bases between them. Looked up from germline, CDR1 is MDHEN and CDR2 is SYDVKM. The CDR3 has 12 amino acids. The CDR3, as DNA: TGTGCCAGCAGTTCAGAGAACACTGAAGCTTTCTTT. Protein sequence: CASSSENTEAFF.

V gene TRBV14 combines with J gene TRBJ1-1; 7 positions match TRBD1. The ends lost 4 bases at V and 10 bases at J; junction bases unmatched: 15. The CDR3 is 15 residues long. Germline V gene lookup returns CDR1 SGHDN and CDR2 FVKESK. The CDR3 DNA is TGTGCCAGCAGCCCCTGGAGGGGACGGGACAGTGGAGCTTTCTTT. It specifies CASSPWRGRDSGAFF.

The chain employs TRBV7-2 and TRBJ2-5; D is possibly TRBD2 (5 bases). CDR1 is SGHTA and CDR2 is FQGNSA in the germline V gene. The CDR3 length is 15 residues. The V end was cut by 4 bases, the J end by 1 base, with 13 bases between. The CDR3 reads CASSSGGRAQETQYF. In DNA, the CDR3 is TGTGCCAGCAGCTCTGGTGGGCGGGCCCAAGAGACCCAGTACTTC.

The chain carries TRBV6-2 or TRBV6-3 and TRBJ1-2; D is ambiguous. The CDR3 runs 15 residues. Germline CDR1 MNHEY, CDR2 SVGEGT. V lost 1 base and J 0 bases, leaving 9 bases between the germline ends. CDR3 amino acids: CASSYYPGANYGYTF. DNA of the CDR3: TGTGCCAGCAGTTACTACCCAGGCGCTAACTATGGCTACACCTTC.

V gene TRBV5-4 combines with J gene TRBJ1-4, with 8 bases aligning to TRBD1. CDR1 and CDR2 (germline): SGHNT, YYREEE (reference sequence). The CDR3 sequence is 14 residues long. J lost 5 bases, V lost 2 bases, and 2 bases had no gene match. The CDR3 sequence: CASSFRGRNEKLFF. The CDR3 nucleotides read TGTGCCAGCAGCTTCAGGGGGCGCAATGAAAAACTGTTTTTT.